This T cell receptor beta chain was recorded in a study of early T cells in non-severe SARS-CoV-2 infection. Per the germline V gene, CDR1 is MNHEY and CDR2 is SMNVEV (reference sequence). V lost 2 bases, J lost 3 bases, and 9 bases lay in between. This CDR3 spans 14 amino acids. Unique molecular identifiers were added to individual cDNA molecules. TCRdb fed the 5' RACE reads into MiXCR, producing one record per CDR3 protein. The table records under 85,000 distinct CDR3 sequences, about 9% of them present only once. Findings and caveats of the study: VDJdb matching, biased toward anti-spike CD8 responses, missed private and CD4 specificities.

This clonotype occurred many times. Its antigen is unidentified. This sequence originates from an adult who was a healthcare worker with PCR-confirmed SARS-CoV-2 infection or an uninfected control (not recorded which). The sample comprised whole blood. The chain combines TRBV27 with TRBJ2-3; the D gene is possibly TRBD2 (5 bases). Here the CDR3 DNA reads TGTGCCAGCAGTTTACCAGCGGAAACAGATACGCAGTATTTT. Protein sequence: CASSLPAETDTQYF.